The 3 T cell receptor beta chains below were found in one sample sequenced in a study of control samples from healthy donors and cancer patients. Clones were read by immunoSEQ multiplex PCR, and TCRdb kept only the in-frame ones, dropping some. The repertoire holds around 100,000 clones, just under 95% seen once, with around 2.8% in the top ten. The material sequenced was blood. These receptors were taken from a human donor in good health. The donor label of this sample is uncertain.

J is TRBJ1-5 and V is TRBV30; D is perhaps TRBD1 (6 bases). Germline V lookup: CDR1 GTSNPN, CDR2 SVGIG (reference sequence). V was trimmed by 1 base and J by 3 bases, leaving 13 bases between them. This CDR3 has 15 residues. The CDR3 is CAWSASRTDNQPQHF. Written as DNA, the CDR3 is TGTGCCTGGAGTGCCTCTCGGACAGACAATCAGCCCCAGCATTTT. The full variable domain, in which reference TRBV30 and TRBJ1-5 provide the parts outside the CDR3, is SQTIHQWPATLVQPVGSPLSLECTVEGTSNPNLYWYRQAAGRGLQLLFYSVGIGQISSEVPQNLSASRPQDRQFILSSKKLLLSDSGFYLCAWSASRTDNQPQHFGDGTRLSIL.

V gene TRBV21-1 combines with J gene TRBJ1-6. TRBV21-1 counts as a pseudogene. This CDR3 spans 15 amino acids. CDR3 coding DNA: TGTGCCAGCAGCAAAAACAGCGAAGAGAATTCACCCCTCCACTTT. As protein: CASSKNSEENSPLHF.

This chain joins TRBV6-2 or TRBV6-3 and TRBJ1-2, with no clear D. Germline V gives CDR1 MNHEY, CDR2 SVGEGT. This CDR3 is built from 14 residues. V was cut by 0 bases and J by 4 bases, with 9 bases left in between. The CDR3 protein is CASSYSAALYGYTF. The CDR3 bases are TGTGCCAGCAGTTACTCCGCAGCTCTCTATGGCTACACCTTC.